These 27 T cell receptor beta chains originate from one sample sequenced in a study of cytotoxic CD8 clonotypes in ibrutinib-treated CLL. Libraries were prepared by immunoSEQ multiplex PCR; TCRdb keeps only in-frame clonotypes and omits some of them. The repertoire holds roughly 190,000 clones, roughly 72% seen once, with 13% in the top ten. The source material was PBMCs, sampled after 24 months of ibrutinib treatment. These receptors all stem from a human donor with chronic lymphocytic leukemia.

The chain recombines TRBV15 with TRBJ2-2, with a weak D call TRBD1 (5 bases). With 0 bases removed from V and 1 base from J, the gap between germline ends came to 6 bases. The CDR3 runs to 15 residues. Germline V lookup: CDR1 LNHNV, CDR2 YYDKDF (reference sequence). The chain's CDR3 is CATSRDGQNTGELFF. CDR3 nucleotides: TGTGCCACCAGCAGAGATGGACAGAACACCGGGGAGCTGTTTTTT. The whole variable domain, filled in from reference TRBV15 and TRBJ2-2, reads DAMVIQNPRYQVTQFGKPVTLSCSQTLNHNVMYWYQQKSSQAPKLLFHYYDKDFNNEADTPDNFQSRRPNTSFCFLDIRSPGLGDTAMYLCATSRDGQNTGELFFGEGSRLTVL.

This clone came up a few times. This chain joins TRBV19 and TRBJ2-3, with 10 bases that match TRBD2. CDR1 LNHDA and CDR2 SQIVND come from the germline V gene (reference sequence). The CDR3 is made up of 17 amino acids. J was trimmed by 8 bases and V by 3 bases; bases with no gene match: 14. Here the CDR3 DNA reads TGTGCCAGTAGTATCGGCCCCGCTAGCGGGAGTGGAGGTACGCAGTATTTT. Translation gives CASSIGPASGSGGTQYF.

This clone appeared a single time. The chain employs TRBV15 and TRBJ2-7; D may be TRBD2 (5 bases). The germline V gene encodes CDR1 LNHNV and CDR2 YYDKDF (reference sequence). The CDR3 loop spans 18 amino acids. V lost 0 bases to trimming and J lost 2 bases, with 20 bases between them. CDR3 in DNA: TGTGCCACCAGCAGAGACAGCAGCGGTCCCCTTCGGACCTACGAGCAGTACTTC. The encoded protein is CATSRDSSGPLRTYEQYF.

J is TRBJ2-7 and V is TRBV19; a possible D gene is TRBD1 (5 bases). Trimming removed 4 bases from V and 2 bases from J, with 12 bases in between. The CDR3 is made up of 14 amino acids. Germline assignment: CDR1 LNHDA and CDR2 SQIVND (reference sequence). The CDR3 loop is CASSNRTPTYEQYF. In nucleotides, the CDR3 is TGTGCCAGTAGTAATCGGACACCTACCTACGAGCAGTACTTC.

The V gene is TRBV12-5, the J gene TRBJ1-1, with D hard to call. The CDR3 length is 15 residues. Germline V gene sequence: CDR1 LGHNT, CDR2 FRNRAP. V dropped 0 bases and J dropped 0 bases, with 8 bases sitting between them. The CDR3 protein is CASGLVTGLNTEAFF. The CDR3 DNA follows: TGTGCTAGTGGTTTGGTCACTGGGTTGAACACTGAAGCTTTCTTT.

V and J are TRBV6-1 and TRBJ1-1; no definite D call. There are 13 residues in the CDR3. V was shortened by 3 bases and J by 4 bases, with 9 bases between the two germline ends. Germline-derived CDR1 and CDR2 are MNHNS and SASEGT. The CDR3 coding sequence is TGTGCCAGCAGTGATCGAGGGCTCACTGAAGCTTTCTTT. Its protein is CASSDRGLTEAFF.

The J gene is TRBJ1-1, the V gene TRBV4-3; 8 bases align to TRBD1. Germline CDR1 and CDR2: LGHNA and YSLEER. The CDR3 is made up of 16 amino acids. Trimming took 4 bases from V and 1 from J; bases not matched to a gene: 8. CDR3 in DNA: TGCGCCAGCAGCCCCCGACAGGGGTCATGGAACACTGAAGCTTTCTTT. This encodes CASSPRQGSWNTEAFF.

The chain has TRBV6-5 and TRBJ2-1; D ambiguous. CDR3 length: 13 residues. V lost 4 bases to trimming and J lost 6 bases, with 10 bases between them. Looked up from germline, CDR1 is MNHEY and CDR2 is SVGAGI. Here the CDR3 reads CASSFLSSNEQFF. The DNA of the CDR3 is TGTGCCAGCAGTTTCCTGAGTTCCAATGAGCAGTTCTTC.

The chain recombines TRBV27 with TRBJ2-2, with 9 bases lining up with TRBD2. V lost 5 bases and J lost 4; bases outside the gene matches: 5. Germline V gene sequence: CDR1 MNHEY, CDR2 SMNVEV (reference sequence). The CDR3 has 15 residues. DNA for the CDR3: TGTGCCAGCAGTAAAAGCGGGAGGTCCACCGGGGAGCTGTTTTTT. Amino acids: CASSKSGRSTGELFF.

The chain combines TRBV19 with TRBJ2-3, with 7 bases fitting TRBD1. From germline, CDR1 is LNHDA and CDR2 SQIVND (reference sequence). The V gene end was trimmed by 3 bases and the J gene end by 7 bases; junction bases not matched to a gene: 7. CDR3 length: 14 residues. CDR3 protein: CASSIGGQAHTQYF. The CDR3 DNA reads TGTGCCAGTAGTATTGGCGGACAGGCCCATACGCAGTATTTT.

The chain is built from TRBV11-2 and TRBJ2-2; no clear D gene. Germline-derived CDR1 and CDR2 are SGHAT and FQNNGV. This CDR3 comprises 11 residues. The ends were cut back, 6 bases at V and 5 bases at J, with 4 bases in the middle. The CDR3 reads CASRRTGELFF. The CDR3 region has the DNA TGTGCCAGCAGACGTACCGGGGAGCTGTTTTTT. Variable domain in full (rest from reference TRBV11-2 and TRBJ2-2): EAGVAQSPRYKIIEKRQSVAFWCNPISGHATLYWYQQILGQGPKLLIQFQNNGVVDDSQLPKDRFSAERLKGVDSTLKIQPAKLEDSAVYLCASRRTGELFFGEGSRLTVL.

The count of this clone is one. The genes are TRBV4-1 and TRBJ2-7, with 7 bases identical to TRBD2. Germline trimming cut 2 bases from V and 3 bases from J; bases unmatched to any gene: 10. From germline, CDR1 is MGHRA and CDR2 YSYEKL. The CDR3 is 16 residues long. As DNA, the CDR3 is TGCGCCAGCAGCCAATTTGGGGGGGGAGAACACTACGAGCAGTACTTC. The encoded protein is CASSQFGGGEHYEQYF.

This chain joins TRBV6-1 and TRBJ2-7; D perhaps matches TRBD2 (5 bases). Per the germline V gene, CDR1 is MNHNS and CDR2 is SASEGT. V was shortened by 5 bases and J by 0 bases, with 17 bases between the two germline ends. The CDR3 contains 16 residues. CDR3 residues: CASSKEAGVSSYEQYF. For the CDR3, the DNA is TGTGCCAGCAGTAAAGAGGCCGGGGTGAGCTCCTACGAGCAGTACTTC.

V usage is TRBV7-2 and J usage is TRBJ1-3; D is perhaps TRBD1 (5 bases). The CDR3 spans 15 residues. Germline values: CDR1 SGHTA, CDR2 FQGNSA. Trimming took 3 bases from V and 3 from J, leaving 12 bases between them. Here the CDR3 DNA reads TGTGCCAGCAGCTTGGGGCTTCTGGATGGAAACACCATATATTTT. It codes for CASSLGLLDGNTIYF. Full variable domain (missing parts from reference TRBV7-2 and TRBJ1-3): GAGVSQSPSNKVTEKGKDVELRCDPISGHTALYWYRQSLGQGLEFLIYFQGNSAPDKSGLPSDRFSAERTGGSVSTLTIQRTQQEDSAVYLCASSLGLLDGNTIYFGEGSWLTVV.

The chain carries TRBV15 and TRBJ2-3, with D possibly being TRBD2 (5 bases). CDR3 length: 12 residues. The germline CDR1 and CDR2 sequences are LNHNV and YYDKDF (reference sequence). V shed 6 bases and J shed 7 bases, with 11 bases lying between them. CDR3 protein: CATRDTGNTQYF. CDR3 sequence (DNA): TGTGCCACCAGGGATACGGGGAATACGCAGTATTTT.

The V and J genes are TRBV4-3 and TRBJ2-7; D gene unclear. Germline loops: CDR1 LGHNA, CDR2 YSLEER. Trimming took 4 bases from V and 5 from J, leaving 15 bases between them. There are 14 residues in the CDR3. The CDR3 sequence is CASSPDESLNEQYF. For the CDR3, the DNA is TGCGCCAGCAGCCCAGATGAATCACTGAACGAGCAGTACTTC.

The chain couples TRBV9 to TRBJ2-2; TRBD2 matches at 10 bases. The CDR3 runs to 17 residues. Germline V gene sequence: CDR1 SGDLS, CDR2 YYNGEE. The junction had 11 bases not matched to a gene; V was cut back by 4 bases and J by 5 bases. The CDR3 region has the DNA TGTGCCAGCAGCAATATTCCATCGGGACTAGCGACCGGGGAGCTGTTTTTT. It translates to CASSNIPSGLATGELFF.

The sample holds a few counts of this clone. The rearrangement joins TRBV27 to TRBJ2-1; 7 bases agree with TRBD2. Germline CDR1 reads MNHEY; CDR2 reads SMNVEV (reference sequence). This CDR3 is built from 12 residues. V dropped 4 bases and J dropped 7; count of bases not matched to a gene: 1. The CDR3 sequence: CASSWGGNEQFF. The DNA of the CDR3 is TGTGCCAGCAGTTGGGGGGGGAATGAGCAGTTCTTC.

The V gene is TRBV28, the J gene TRBJ2-7; 11 bases are a match to TRBD2. Germline V gene sequence: CDR1 MDHEN, CDR2 SYDVKM. The CDR3 has 16 residues. V lost 8 bases to trimming and J lost 3 bases; unmatched junction nucleotides: 12. CDR3: CASYPDLAGGIYEQYF. The DNA for the CDR3 is TGTGCCAGCTACCCCGATCTAGCGGGAGGAATCTACGAGCAGTACTTC. The entire variable domain, with the rest obtained from reference TRBV28 and TRBJ2-7, is as follows: DVKVTQSSRYLVKRTGEKVFLECVQDMDHENMFWYRQDPGLGLRLIYFSYDVKMKEKGDIPEGYSVSREKKERFSLILESASTNQTSMYLCASYPDLAGGIYEQYFGPGTRLTVT.

The chain has TRBV19 and TRBJ1-5; D gene ambiguous. V lost 6 bases to trimming and J lost 1 base, with 4 bases between them. This CDR3 comprises 12 residues. Per the germline V gene, CDR1 is LNHDA and CDR2 is SQIVND (reference sequence). CDR3 region: CASSASNQPQHF. CDR3 in DNA: TGTGCCAGTAGCGCCAGCAATCAGCCCCAGCATTTT.

Only one count was recorded for this clone. This same CDR3 is encoded by further DNA sequences in the sample. The V call is TRBV5-6, the J call TRBJ2-7; D is ambiguous. The V and J ends lost 0 bases and 3 bases respectively, with 1 base between them. CDR1 SGHDT and CDR2 YYEEEE come from the germline V gene. The CDR3 runs 11 residues. CDR3 loop: CASSLGYEQYF. The DNA for the CDR3 is TGTGCCAGCAGCTTGGGCTACGAGCAGTACTTC.

CDR3 protein: CASSLSQGPSIIQHSYNEQFF. CDR3 DNA sequence: TGTGCCAGCAGTTTATCTCAGGGTCCATCTATCATACAACACTCCTACAATGAGCAGTTCTTC. The genes are TRBV27 and TRBJ2-1; TRBD1 is a possible D gene (5 bases). CDR1 is MNHEY, CDR2 SMNVEV, per germline (reference sequence). V lost 0 bases and J lost 0, with 24 bases in between. The CDR3 sequence is 21 residues long.

The rearrangement uses TRBV15 and TRBJ1-5, with no clear D. From germline, CDR1 is LNHNV and CDR2 YYDKDF (reference sequence). V lost 5 bases and J lost 6, with 14 bases in between. This CDR3 contains 14 residues. CDR3 sequence (DNA): TGTGCCACCAGCGCCGGGTCTCGGGGTCAGCCCCAGCATTTT. Its protein product is CATSAGSRGQPQHF.

The chain joins TRBV11-3 to TRBJ2-1, with D tentatively TRBD2 (5 bases). V lost 5 bases and J lost 8, with 10 bases in between. Germline V gene sequence: CDR1 SGHNT, CDR2 YENEEA. This CDR3 spans 12 amino acids. CDR3 in DNA: TGTGCCAGCAGCCGGGATAACGATGAGCAGTTCTTC. It codes for CASSRDNDEQFF.

The chain recombines TRBV7-9 with TRBJ2-7; tentatively, D is TRBD1 or TRBD2 (5 bases each). Trimming took off 5 bases at V and 0 bases at J, with 8 bases between the two ends. This CDR3 is 13 amino acids long. CDR1 and CDR2 (germline): SEHNR, FQNEAQ (reference sequence). This CDR3 is CASSRDPSYEQYF. As DNA, the CDR3 is TGTGCCAGCAGCCGGGACCCCTCCTACGAGCAGTACTTC.

This chain joins TRBV28 and TRBJ2-3, with a tentative D call TRBD1 (7 bases). Germline V gene lookup returns CDR1 MDHEN and CDR2 SYDVKM. The CDR3 loop spans 16 amino acids. The V gene lost 6 bases and the J gene lost 4 bases, with 20 bases spanning the gap. CDR3 residues: CASSEPQGGWADTQYF. CDR3 nucleotide sequence: TGTGCCAGCAGCGAACCCCAGGGGGGATGGGCAGATACGCAGTATTTT.

J is TRBJ2-3 and V is TRBV6-1; D is perhaps TRBD2 (5 bases). V shed 6 bases and J shed 2 bases, with 15 bases lying between them. The germline gives CDR1 MNHNS, CDR2 SASEGT. The CDR3 covers 15 residues. The CDR3 region is CASRSDSTYTDTQYF. The CDR3 DNA sequence: TGTGCCAGCAGGTCGGACTCGACTTACACAGATACGCAGTATTTT.